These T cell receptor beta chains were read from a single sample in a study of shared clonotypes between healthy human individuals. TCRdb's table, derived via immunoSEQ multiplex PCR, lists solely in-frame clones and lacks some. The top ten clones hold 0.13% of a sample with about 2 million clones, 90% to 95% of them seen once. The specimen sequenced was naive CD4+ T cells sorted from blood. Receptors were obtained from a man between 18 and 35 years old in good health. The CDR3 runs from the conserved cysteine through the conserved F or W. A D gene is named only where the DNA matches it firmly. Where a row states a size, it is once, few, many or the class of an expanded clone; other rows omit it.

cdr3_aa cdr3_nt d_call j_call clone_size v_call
CALKGTPEAFF TGTGCCCTAAAAGGGACGCCTGAAGCTTTCTTT . TRBJ1-1 . TRBV27
CASSLGAPQETQYF TGTGCCAGCTCCCTTGGGGCACCCCAAGAGACCCAGTACTTC . TRBJ2-5 . TRBV18
CASSPGSTDTQYF TGTGCCAGCTCACCTGGCAGCACAGATACGCAGTATTTT . TRBJ2-3 . TRBV18
CASSPVLTGNEKLFF TGTGCCAGCTCACCTGTCCTGACGGGAAATGAAAAACTGTTTTTT . TRBJ1-4 . TRBV18
CASSILAGGPNTGELFF TGCGCCAGCAGTATCCTAGCGGGAGGGCCCAACACCGGGGAGCTGTTTTTT TRBD2 TRBJ2-2 . TRBV10-2
CASSPGAPGNTIYF TGTGCCAGCAGCCCCGGCGCCCCTGGAAACACCATATATTTT . TRBJ1-3 . TRBV5-4
CASSPGLTYEQYF TGTGCCAGCTCACCGGGACTAACCTACGAGCAGTACTTC TRBD2 TRBJ2-7 . TRBV18
CASSLGTRDVVGELFF TGTGCCAGCAGCTTGGGGACGAGGGACGTTGTCGGGGAGCTGTTTTTT . TRBJ2-2 . TRBV5-6
CASSEGVYGYTF TGTGCCAGCAGTGAGGGGGTCTATGGCTACACCTTC . TRBJ1-2 once TRBV6-1
CASSVDRIGSPLHF TGTGCCAGCAGCGTGGACAGGATCGGTTCACCCCTCCACTTT TRBD1 TRBJ1-6 . TRBV5-6
CASSDPGLPIVGELFF TGTGCCAGCAGTGACCCGGGACTACCTATTGTCGGGGAGCTGTTTTTT TRBD2 TRBJ2-2 . TRBV6-1
CASSLEGTSNQPQHF TGCGCCAGCAGCTTGGAGGGGACTAGCAATCAGCCCCAGCATTTT . TRBJ1-5 few TRBV5-1
CASSLASSGRETQYF TGTGCCAGCAGCTTGGCCAGCTCGGGACGGGAGACCCAGTACTTC . TRBJ2-5 . TRBV5-4
CASSYREHGETQYF TGTGCCAGCAGCTACAGGGAACATGGAGAGACCCAGTACTTC . TRBJ2-5 . TRBV7-2
CASSEAWGGNQPQHF TGTGCCAGCAGTGAAGCCTGGGGTGGCAATCAGCCCCAGCATTTT . TRBJ1-5 . TRBV6-1
CASSLVEGAGQPQHF TGTGCCAGCAGTTTAGTGGAGGGGGCAGGACAGCCCCAGCATTTT TRBD1 TRBJ1-5 . TRBV27
CASSVTRGSSYNEQFF TGTGCCAGCAGCGTAACCCGTGGGAGCTCCTACAATGAGCAGTTCTTC . TRBJ2-1 . TRBV9
CASSLTTYGDEQYF TGCGCCAGCAGCCTTACGACTTATGGCGACGAGCAGTACTTC . TRBJ2-7 once TRBV5-1
CASSSWDRGPSYEQYF TGTGCCAGCAGTTCGTGGGACAGGGGCCCCTCCTACGAGCAGTACTTC TRBD1 TRBJ2-7 . TRBV27
CASGLVRQGAYESYEQYF TGTGCTAGTGGTTTGGTACGTCAGGGGGCTTATGAATCCTACGAGCAGTACTTC TRBD1 TRBJ2-7 . TRBV12-5
CASSPAGRDEQYF TGTGCCAGCAGCCCGGCGGGGAGGGACGAGCAGTACTTC TRBD2 TRBJ2-7 . TRBV5-4
CASSQGLAASYEQYF TGTGCCAGCAGTCAAGGACTAGCGGCGTCCTACGAGCAGTACTTC TRBD2 TRBJ2-7 . TRBV6-5
CAISDSGNQETQYF TGTGCCATCAGTGATTCGGGGAACCAAGAGACCCAGTACTTC . TRBJ2-5 . TRBV10-3
CASSLEGLAVGNEQFF TGTGCCAGCAGCTTAGAAGGACTAGCGGTGGGAAATGAGCAGTTCTTC TRBD2 TRBJ2-1 . TRBV7-2
CASHRVSQETQYF TGTGCCAGCCACCGAGTGAGCCAAGAGACCCAGTACTTC . TRBJ2-5 . TRBV5-6
CSVVSQGFNNEQFF TGCAGCGTTGTAAGTCAGGGGTTCAACAATGAGCAGTTCTTC . TRBJ2-1 . TRBV29-1
CASNVPGPNSPLHF TGTGCCAGCAACGTCCCGGGGCCAAATTCACCCCTCCACTTT . TRBJ1-6 . TRBV2
CASSSPNQPQHF TGTGCCAGCAGTTCTCCAAATCAGCCCCAGCATTTT . TRBJ1-5 . TRBV6-5
CSVEPPGQSQETQYF TGCAGCGTTGAGCCCCCGGGACAGAGCCAAGAGACCCAGTACTTC TRBD1 TRBJ2-5 . TRBV29-1
CASSSDRVQGGELFF TGCGCCAGCAGCTCTGACAGGGTACAAGGCGGGGAGCTGTTTTTT TRBD1 TRBJ2-2 . TRBV5-1
CAWTKGNREQYF TGTGCCTGGACTAAGGGGAATCGCGAGCAGTACTTC . TRBJ2-7 . TRBV30
CASSPPGQIYEQYF TGCGCCAGCAGCCCCCCGGGACAGATTTACGAGCAGTACTTC TRBD1 TRBJ2-7 . TRBV5-1
CASSPGGLQGYTF TGCGCCAGCAGCCCCGGAGGTTTACAAGGCTACACCTTC . TRBJ1-2 . TRBV4-3
CASRDRLAGGNTQYF TGTGCCAGCAGGGATAGACTAGCGGGAGGCAATACGCAGTATTTT TRBD2 TRBJ2-3 . TRBV27
CASSLEGNYGYTF TGCGCCAGCAGCTTGGAGGGTAACTATGGCTACACCTTC . TRBJ1-2 few TRBV5-1
CASRPTGTGLGELFF TGTGCCAGCAGGCCTACCGGGACAGGGCTCGGGGAGCTGTTTTTT TRBD1 TRBJ2-2 once TRBV6-6
CASSRDRLPYNEQFF TGTGCCAGCAGCAGAGACAGGCTCCCGTACAATGAGCAGTTCTTC . TRBJ2-1 . TRBV6-6
CASSPRGQGASGNTIYF TGTGCCAGCAGCCCCCGAGGACAGGGGGCGTCTGGAAACACCATATATTTT TRBD1 TRBJ1-3 . TRBV7-9
CASSHGLAAIEQFF TGCGCCAGCAGCCATGGACTAGCGGCGATTGAGCAGTTCTTC TRBD2 TRBJ2-1 . TRBV4-3
CASSHAGGNYGYTF TGTGCCAGCAGCCACGCAGGGGGTAACTATGGCTACACCTTC TRBD1 TRBJ1-2 . TRBV5-6
CASSSGSGGYTF TGCGCCAGCAGCTCTGGATCAGGTGGCTACACCTTC . TRBJ1-2 . TRBV5-1
CACSSGTDTQYF TGTGCCTGCTCTAGCGGCACAGATACGCAGTATTTT . TRBJ2-3 . TRBV11-2
CATERSSYEQYF TGTGCCACCGAGAGGAGTTCCTACGAGCAGTACTTC . TRBJ2-7 . TRBV6-6
CASSQVPGLLTDTQYF TGCGCCAGCAGCCAAGTCCCGGGACTACTCACAGATACGCAGTATTTT TRBD2 TRBJ2-3 . TRBV4-1
CASSETGDRYGYTF TGTGCCAGCAGTGAAACAGGGGACAGGTATGGCTACACCTTC TRBD1 TRBJ1-2 . TRBV25-1
CASSPSGSGEAFF TGTGCCAGCAGCCCCAGTGGGAGCGGTGAAGCTTTCTTT . TRBJ1-1 . TRBV5-4
CASSLDYGYEQYF TGTGCCAGCAGCTTAGACTACGGCTACGAGCAGTACTTC . TRBJ2-7 . TRBV7-9
CASSATGFHEQYF TGTGCCAGCAGCGCGACAGGGTTCCACGAGCAGTACTTC TRBD1 TRBJ2-7 . TRBV7-6
CASSPKDRASYEQYF TGTGCCAGCAGCCCTAAGGACAGGGCCTCCTACGAGCAGTACTTC TRBD1 TRBJ2-7 . TRBV5-6
CASSDSSWGEQYF TGCGCCAGCAGTGACTCGTCCTGGGGGGAGCAGTACTTC . TRBJ2-7 . TRBV10-1
CASSLEAGYRETQYF TGCGCCAGCAGCTTGGAGGCGGGTTATAGGGAGACCCAGTACTTC . TRBJ2-5 . TRBV5-1
CASSHLQGAGEAFF TGCGCCAGCAGCCACCTACAGGGGGCGGGGGAAGCTTTCTTT TRBD1 TRBJ1-1 . TRBV5-1
CAWQRGDTQYF TGTGCCTGGCAACGAGGGGATACGCAGTATTTT . TRBJ2-3 once TRBV30
CASSDWELDTQYF TGTGCCAGCTCCGATTGGGAGCTAGATACGCAGTATTTT . TRBJ2-3 . TRBV18
CASSLLAQGGYGYTF TGTGCCAGCAGCCTATTGGCTCAGGGCGGCTATGGCTACACCTTC . TRBJ1-2 . TRBV14
CASSPTWNTEAFF TGTGCCAGCAGTCCGACATGGAACACTGAAGCTTTCTTT . TRBJ1-1 . TRBV28